This T cell receptor beta chain was recovered during a study of blood T cell repertoires in COVID-19 (dated by TCRdb to between 2020 and 2021). Background on the whole study: Collaborator samples came from the United States, Italy and Spain and covered acute and convalescent phases of COVID-19. The material from the prospective study consisted of cDNA or gDNA derived from T cells, B-cell-depleted T cells, or PBMCs. Deeply sampled blood TCRbeta repertoires from subjects exposed to, actively infected with, or recovered from COVID-19 were included in the dataset. A freely available public database, intended as a resource for researchers studying the immune response to SARS-CoV-2, is where the repertoires were released. The samples were drawn from two sources: the first 160 participants of the ongoing ImmuneRACE study, and about 1,300 subjects contributed by 6 global collaborators. The sample metadata nearly always contained a de-identified subject ID, COVID-19 status, age in years and sex. Where available, HLA class I and class II types were taken from metadata supplied by the sample provider and were not determined by assay-based typing. General study outcomes and caveats: How much clinical and demographic metadata was included differed by source and by participant, and the metadata was provided uncurated.

Collaborating institutions collected whole blood in K2EDTA tubes following their own protocols. For TCRbeta analysis, collaborator samples were shipped as frozen whole blood, as isolated PBMCs, or as DNA extracted from either sample type. As encoded in the germline V gene, CDR1 is SGDLS while CDR2 is YYNGEE. The V and J ends are trimmed by 0 bases and 4 bases, leaving 10 bases between them. The cysteine opens and the phenylalanine closes a CDR3 of 15 amino acids. Only CDR3 DNA remains: 45 bases, in frame from the first base. TCRbeta CDR3 regions were amplified from genomic DNA by means of the immunoSEQ Assay, a bias-controlled multiplex PCR. As for the authors' bioinformatics: The number of nucleated cells in each sample was estimated by amplification of reference gene primers within the assay. Sequence reads were collapsed and filtered to measure the absolute abundance of every unique TCRbeta CDR3 rearrangement. For each sample, productive Simpson clonality was calculated as the square root of Simpson's diversity index across productive rearrangements. TCRdb's version of the immuneACCESS table is confined to in-frame rearrangements and falls short of the full clone set. An unresolved V gene accounts for under half of the shortfall where checked; the remainder is of unknown origin. V and J calls plus clone size are reproduced from that table; the DNA served to infer D and trimming. The sample table shows over 200,000 clones, and about 88% are seen once. More than 4.5% of the sample belongs to the ten largest clones.

As concerns this clone: Its binding antigen is unknown. Base qualities are missing; no much larger clone stands one base away.

This receptor was taken from a woman in her thirties or forties with acute or convalescent COVID-19. The chain employs TRBV9 and TRBJ1-4; confidence is insufficient to name the D gene. Source material: peripheral blood. This receptor carries the CDR3 CASSVGGRGNEKLFF. The DNA sequence is TGTGCCAGCAGCGTAGGAGGGAGAGGTAATGAAAAACTGTTTTTT.